This is a list of T cell receptor beta chains from one sample in a study of T-cell memory formation after mild COVID-19. TCRdb re-derived calls from the 5' RACE reads in MiXCR, one entry per CDR3 protein. The sample has around 510,000 distinct CDR3 sequences; about 20% are singletons. Sequences were obtained from PBMCs or a T cell subset sorted from them (not recorded which). Receptors originate from an adult woman who had mild COVID-19 (a few samples of this study predate the infection). Cell type and time point are not known. Each CDR3 is given with its conserved first and last residue. Each record gives: V gene, D gene, clone size, J gene, CDR3 protein, CDR3 DNA. A D gene is named only where the DNA matches it firmly. A clone size is listed for some rows: how often the clone was seen (once, few, many), or a class if it is expanded.

>TRBV4-2|NA|NA|TRBJ2-3
CASSQAGAGSDTQYF
TGTGCCAGCAGCCAAGCGGGGGCGGGGTCAGATACGCAGTATTTT
>TRBV7-6|TRBD1|NA|TRBJ1-1
CASSSGQQAFF
TGTGCCAGCAGCTCGGGACAGCAAGCTTTCTTT
>TRBV5-1|TRBD2|few|TRBJ2-1
CASSRDYSYNEQFF
TGCGCCAGCTCCCGGGACTACTCCTACAATGAGCAGTTCTTC
>TRBV30|NA|NA|TRBJ2-1
CAWSVLSPNEQFF
TGTGCCTGGAGTGTACTCTCCCCGAATGAGCAGTTCTTC
>TRBV19|NA|NA|TRBJ1-2
CASSTREGYGYTF
TGTGCCAGTAGTACCCGGGAGGGCTATGGCTACACCTTC
>TRBV10-3|NA|NA|TRBJ2-7
CAIREPGTEQYF
TGTGCCATCAGGGAGCCGGGGACTGAGCAGTACTTC
>TRBV10-3|TRBD1|few|TRBJ2-5
CAISTGVGETQYF
TGTGCCATCAGCACAGGGGTTGGAGAGACCCAGTACTTC
>TRBV3-1|NA|NA|TRBJ2-1
CASSLVRDEQFF
TGTGCCAGCAGCTTAGTTCGGGATGAGCAGTTCTTC
>TRBV7-3|NA|NA|TRBJ2-1
CASAQPGAYNEQFF
TGTGCCAGCGCCCAACCGGGCGCGTACAATGAGCAGTTCTTC
>TRBV5-1|NA|few|TRBJ2-5
CASSPEANQETQYF
TGCGCCAGCAGCCCGGAGGCTAACCAAGAGACCCAGTACTTC
>TRBV20-1|NA|NA|TRBJ1-2
CSARAPQPGNYGYTF
TGCAGTGCTAGAGCTCCTCAACCTGGTAACTATGGCTACACCTTC
>TRBV25-1|TRBD2|NA|TRBJ2-4
CASSEFAAGVAKNIQYF
TGTGCCAGCAGTGAATTTGCCGCGGGAGTAGCCAAAAACATTCAGTACTTC
>TRBV7-2|NA|NA|TRBJ1-4
CASSLKRSATNEKLFF
TGTGCCAGCAGCTTAAAACGGTCCGCAACTAATGAAAAACTGTTTTTT
>TRBV12-3/TRBV12-4|TRBD1|NA|TRBJ1-4
CASSEDRKTTNEKLFF
TGTGCCAGCAGTGAGGACAGGAAGACAACTAATGAAAAACTGTTTTTT
>TRBV7-6|NA|NA|TRBJ2-1
CASSLRLTDEQFF
TGTGCCAGCAGCTTACGACTAACGGATGAGCAGTTCTTC
>TRBV3-1|NA|NA|TRBJ1-1
CASSQAAGRPEAFF
TGTGCCAGCAGCCAAGCCGCAGGGAGGCCTGAAGCTTTCTTT
>TRBV20-1|TRBD1|NA|TRBJ1-4
CSASPQGFKLFF
TGCAGTGCTAGCCCACAGGGGTTTAAACTGTTTTTT
>TRBV2|TRBD1|NA|TRBJ2-7
CASRRQGSGYEQYF
TGTGCCAGCAGGCGACAGGGATCAGGGTACGAGCAGTACTTC
>TRBV5-1|TRBD1|NA|TRBJ2-1
CASSLRDRGLHEQFF
TGCGCCAGCAGCTTACGGGACAGGGGGCTGCATGAGCAGTTCTTC
>TRBV7-9|TRBD2|NA|TRBJ2-1
CASSAGTSGSLVDNEQFF
TGTGCCAGCAGCGCTGGGACTAGCGGGAGTCTAGTGGACAATGAGCAGTTCTTC
>TRBV5-5|TRBD1|few|TRBJ2-3
CASSPGQAGTDTQYF
TGTGCCAGCAGCCCGGGACAGGCCGGCACAGATACGCAGTATTTT
>TRBV12-3/TRBV12-4|NA|NA|TRBJ2-2
CASRFTGELFF
TGTGCCAGCAGATTTACCGGGGAGCTGTTTTTT
>TRBV5-4|TRBD1|NA|TRBJ1-2
CASSTTGQGARGYTF
TGTGCCAGCAGCACAACGGGACAGGGGGCACGGGGCTACACCTTC
>TRBV27|TRBD1|NA|TRBJ2-1
CASSPLRGRPRGQGPHNEQFF
TGTGCCAGCAGTCCCCTTAGGGGAAGGCCGAGGGGACAGGGGCCCCACAATGAGCAGTTCTTC